Listed here are 10 T cell receptor beta chains from one sample, sequenced in a study of T-cell reconstitution after alpha-beta-depleted transplantation in children. A TCRbeta library incorporating unique molecular identifiers was prepared. TCRdb re-derived calls from the PCR reads in MiXCR, one entry per CDR3 protein. The table lists roughly 570,000 distinct CDR3 sequences, over 25% of them singletons. The source was PBMCs, collected before TCRalphabeta/CD19-depleted stem cell transplant. Every receptor here comes from a boy under two years old with Wiskott-Aldrich syndrome, due to receive a stem cell transplant.

V gene TRBV4-1 combines with J gene TRBJ2-3, with TRBD1 matching over 10 bases. The length of the CDR3 is 19 residues. The germline V gene encodes CDR1 MGHRA and CDR2 YSYEKL. V lost 3 bases, J lost 2 bases, and 14 bases stayed unmatched. DNA for the CDR3: TGCGCCAGCAGCCACCAGTCGGTTCGAGGGACAGGGGACACAGATACGCAGTATTTT. Amino acid sequence: CASSHQSVRGTGDTDTQYF.

This clonotype was seen at least ten times. The chain recombines TRBV20-1 with TRBJ1-4; D ambiguous. Germline V gives CDR1 DFQATT, CDR2 SNEGSKA (reference sequence). This CDR3 is built from 10 residues. V was shortened by 1 base and J by 9 bases, with 3 bases between the two germline ends. CDR3 residues: CSARGKKLFF. In DNA form, the CDR3 reads TGCAGTGCTAGAGGGAAAAAACTGTTTTTT.

The chain uses TRBV19 and TRBJ2-5; possibly TRBD2 for D (6 bases). This CDR3 comprises 15 residues. Germline V gives CDR1 LNHDA, CDR2 SQIVND (reference sequence). V was clipped by 9 bases and J by 1 base, with 18 bases between them. The CDR3 reads CASTQIAGPQETQYF. The DNA of the CDR3 is TGTGCCAGCACTCAAATTGCGGGACCCCAAGAGACCCAGTACTTC.

This clonotype has only a few counts. This chain joins TRBV20-1 and TRBJ1-5; D may be TRBD1 (5 bases). Germline V gene lookup returns CDR1 DFQATT and CDR2 SNEGSKA (reference sequence). The CDR3 is made up of 13 amino acids. V was shortened by 5 bases and J by 3 bases, with 11 bases between the two germline ends. The DNA of the CDR3 is TGCAGTGCTTCCTCGGGGCACAATCAGCCCCAGCATTTT. Amino acid sequence: CSASSGHNQPQHF.

The chain combines TRBV5-6 with TRBJ2-7; D assignment may be TRBD1 or TRBD2 (5 bases each). This CDR3 region has 13 residues. Trimming pared 0 bases from V and 7 bases from J, leaving 11 bases between. The V gene's germline CDR1 is SGHDT and CDR2 YYEEEE. DNA for the CDR3: TGTGCCAGCAGCTTGGCGGGACGGGCTGAGCAGTACTTC. This codes for CASSLAGRAEQYF.

This chain links TRBV7-2 with TRBJ2-4, with 7 bases that match TRBD2. Germline V gene lookup returns CDR1 SGHTA and CDR2 FQGNSA. The V segment lost 1 base and the J segment 2 bases; nucleotides outside the gene matches: 2. The CDR3 loop spans 15 amino acids. The CDR3: CASSLGGSTKNIQYF. The CDR3 DNA is TGTGCCAGCAGCTTAGGCGGGAGTACCAAAAACATTCAGTACTTC.

This clonotype has a handful of counts. One end of the junction is discordant with germline, which a read error may explain. J is TRBJ2-4 and V is TRBV28, with 8 bases lining up with TRBD1. Germline V gene sequence: CDR1 MDHEN, CDR2 SYDVKM. The CDR3 consists of 13 residues. CDR3: CASSFTIPDRVHF. As DNA, the CDR3 is TGTGCCAGCAGTTTTACTATCCCGGACAGGGTACACTTC.

The chain is built from TRBV20-1 and TRBJ1-5; D remains unclear. V lost 2 bases, J lost 1 base, and 6 bases lay in between. CDR1 is DFQATT and CDR2 is SNEGSKA in the germline V gene (reference sequence). This CDR3 region has 13 residues. Here the CDR3 DNA reads TGCAGTGCTAGACCGGGAAGCAATCAGCCCCAGCATTTT. It yields the protein CSARPGSNQPQHF.

This clonotype was seen a few times. V and J are TRBV6-2 or TRBV6-3 and TRBJ2-1, with 7 bases aligning to TRBD2. V was clipped by 6 bases and J by 3 bases; unmatched bases: 8. Germline loops: CDR1 MNHEY, CDR2 SVGEGT. This CDR3 has 15 amino acids. The CDR3 DNA sequence: TGTGCCAGCAGCTGGGGGGGAACCATCTACAATGAGCAGTTCTTC. This codes for CASSWGGTIYNEQFF.

The chain employs TRBV5-1 and TRBJ2-7; 10 bases are shared with TRBD2. The CDR3 runs to 15 residues. CDR1 SGHRS and CDR2 YFSETQ come from the germline V gene. The junction had 8 bases not matched to a gene; V was cut back by 5 bases and J by 3 bases. The CDR3 loop reads CASRVLAGGLYEQYF. The CDR3 DNA follows: TGCGCCAGCAGAGTATTAGCGGGAGGACTCTACGAGCAGTACTTC.